These 19 T cell receptor beta chains were all obtained from the same sample, sequenced in a study of vaccination effects on CD4 cells after COVID-19. Profiling relied on immunoSEQ multiplex PCR, and the TCRdb table lists in-frame clones only, not all of them. This sample has around 50,000 clones, with over 60% found just once. These TCRs' antigens remain unknown. Subsequent to less than eleven days of culture, CD4+ T cells were isolated. This person's SARS-CoV-2 infection, confirmed by PCR, occurred between March and December 2020. Participants were given two doses of BNT162b2 or mRNA-1273 vaccine. Sequences were derived from CD4+ T cells from PBMCs cultured without peptide, sampled after COVID-19 vaccination. The receptors were gathered from a human donor who had a prior SARS-CoV-2 infection.

The V call is TRBV28, the J call TRBJ1-5; unclear D gene. This CDR3 has 15 residues. V gave up 7 bases and J gave up 6 bases, with 19 bases separating them. Germline loops: CDR1 MDHEN, CDR2 SYDVKM. The CDR3 DNA reads TGTGCCAGCACCCTTCACGGGGTAGGAACTCAGCCCCAGCATTTT. It specifies CASTLHGVGTQPQHF. The variable domain in full, completed from reference TRBV28 and TRBJ1-5, reads DVKVTQSSRYLVKRTGEKVFLECVQDMDHENMFWYRQDPGLGLRLIYFSYDVKMKEKGDIPEGYSVSREKKERFSLILESASTNQTSMYLCASTLHGVGTQPQHFGDGTRLSIL.

V usage is TRBV3-1 (or the pseudogene TRBV3-2) and J usage is TRBJ1-1; the D is unclear. The length of the CDR3 is 14 residues. V was pared by 4 bases and J by 8 bases, with 17 bases between. CDR1 LGHDT and CDR2 YNNKEL come from the germline V gene (reference sequence). The chain's CDR3 is CASSRDSRPGEAFF. As DNA, the CDR3 is TGTGCCAGCAGCCGAGACTCGAGACCCGGCGAAGCTTTCTTT.

The rearrangement joins TRBV6-2 or TRBV6-3 to TRBJ2-7; TRBD1 or TRBD2 may be the D gene (5 bases each). The CDR3 spans 15 residues. The germline gives CDR1 MNHEY, CDR2 SVGEGT. Trimming cost V 0 bases and J 4 bases, with 13 bases left between them. In DNA form, the CDR3 reads TGTGCCAGCAGTTACTCTGGGGGAGAGCCGTACGAGCAGTACTTC. Translated, it gives CASSYSGGEPYEQYF.

The CDR3 coding sequence is TGTGCCACCAGTCAAACAGGGGGGAGAGAGACCCAGTACTTC. It is translated as CATSQTGGRETQYF. The V gene is TRBV15, the J gene TRBJ2-5; 8 bases align to TRBD1. CDR1 LNHNV and CDR2 YYDKDF come from the germline V gene (reference sequence). V lost 6 bases, J lost 4 bases, and 7 bases stayed unmatched. There are 14 residues in the CDR3.

This clone was detected a few times. The rearrangement links TRBV19 to TRBJ1-2; 7 bases agree with TRBD1. The CDR3 is 15 amino acids. Germline V gives CDR1 LNHDA, CDR2 SQIVND (reference sequence). With 5 bases clipped from V and 8 bases from J, the junction kept 14 bases outside the gene matches. The CDR3 DNA sequence: TGTGCCAGTAGTCCCGGGACAGACCCAGGGAAGGGCTACACCTTC. Amino acid sequence: CASSPGTDPGKGYTF.

This chain uses TRBV3-1 (or the pseudogene TRBV3-2) with TRBJ2-1, with 11 bases identical to TRBD2. The germline V gene encodes CDR1 LGHDT and CDR2 YNNKEL (reference sequence). V lost 3 bases, J lost 0 bases, and 4 bases stayed unmatched. The CDR3 consists of 17 residues. The CDR3 reads CASSHLTSGNSYNEQFF. The CDR3 region has the DNA TGTGCCAGCAGCCATCTGACTAGCGGGAACTCCTACAATGAGCAGTTCTTC.

The V call is TRBV30, the J call TRBJ1-1; tentatively, D is TRBD1 (5 bases). This CDR3 comprises 13 residues. CDR1 is GTSNPN, CDR2 SVGIG, per germline (reference sequence). V lost 4 bases and J lost 7, with 16 bases in between. The CDR3 spells CAWTYSQGGEAFF. CDR3 DNA sequence: TGTGCCTGGACTTACTCCCAGGGCGGTGAAGCTTTCTTT.

This clone was seen only a few times. The V and J genes are TRBV3-1 (or the pseudogene TRBV3-2) and TRBJ1-3, with D unresolved. CDR3 length: 16 residues. V gave up 4 bases and J gave up 4 bases, with 17 bases separating them. Looked up from germline, CDR1 is LGHDT and CDR2 is YNNKEL (reference sequence). The DNA of the CDR3 is TGTGCCAGCAGCCTCAGGACTGGACTTCGCGGAAACACCATATATTTT. Protein sequence: CASSLRTGLRGNTIYF.

The rearrangement uses TRBV5-5 and TRBJ1-1; TRBD1 is a possible D gene (5 bases). The CDR3 is made up of 14 amino acids. Germline V lookup: CDR1 SGHKS, CDR2 YYEKEE (reference sequence). V lost 5 bases, J lost 1 base, and 12 bases lay in between. The DNA for the CDR3 is TGTGCCAGCAGTCGGGACGGCACGAACACTGAAGCTTTCTTT. It yields the protein CASSRDGTNTEAFF.

This sequence joins TRBV21-1 and TRBJ1-5; TRBD1 is the table's D call, not checked against the DNA. TRBV21-1 has pseudogene status. This CDR3 region has 14 residues. CDR3 amino acids: CASVGQYLNQPQHF. CDR3 nucleotide sequence: TGTGCCAGCGTGGGACAGTACTTAAATCAGCCCCAGCATTTT.

The J gene is TRBJ2-2, the V gene TRBV13, with D perhaps TRBD2 (6 bases). Trimming took 3 bases from V and 3 from J, leaving 14 bases between them. The CDR3 is 16 amino acids. Germline CDR1 and CDR2: PRHDT and FYEKMQ (reference sequence). CDR3: CASSFYLSGDTGELFF. DNA of the CDR3: TGTGCCAGCAGCTTTTATCTCTCGGGAGACACCGGGGAGCTGTTTTTT.

V and J are TRBV15 and TRBJ1-2; no firm D call. This CDR3 comprises 15 residues. Germline V gene sequence: CDR1 LNHNV, CDR2 YYDKDF (reference sequence). V lost 2 bases and J lost 5, with 15 bases in between. The CDR3 sequence is CATSRRVHGNYGYTF. The DNA of the CDR3 is TGTGCCACCAGCAGACGGGTTCATGGCAATTATGGCTACACCTTC. The full variable domain, in which reference TRBV15 and TRBJ1-2 provide the parts outside the CDR3, is DAMVIQNPRYQVTQFGKPVTLSCSQTLNHNVMYWYQQKSSQAPKLLFHYYDKDFNNEADTPDNFQSRRPNTSFCFLDIRSPGLGDTAMYLCATSRRVHGNYGYTFGSGTRLTVV.

The chain couples TRBV9 to TRBJ1-2; possible D gene TRBD1, 6 bases. The V end lost 1 base, the J end lost 4 bases, and 26 bases lay between the germline ends. The CDR3 consists of 19 residues. CDR1 and CDR2 (germline): SGDLS, YYNGEE. The CDR3 nucleotides read TGTGCCAGCAGCGTATCCCTCGGAGGGGGTGGGCAGGAGACCTATGGCTACACCTTC. Translated, it gives CASSVSLGGGGQETYGYTF.

This clone was recorded only once. J is TRBJ2-3 and V is TRBV20-1, with unresolved D. V was cut by 3 bases and J by 0 bases, with 16 bases left in between. The germline V gene encodes CDR1 DFQATT and CDR2 SNEGSKA (reference sequence). CDR3 length equals 16 residues. CDR3 sequence (DNA): TGCAGTGCTAGTGGGGTGGTCCGCTCTAGCACAGATACGCAGTATTTT. Amino acid sequence: CSASGVVRSSTDTQYF.

The J gene is TRBJ2-6, the V gene TRBV19; D ambiguous. V lost 0 bases and J lost 0, with 12 bases in between. The CDR3 spans 18 residues. Germline V gene sequence: CDR1 LNHDA, CDR2 SQIVND (reference sequence). The CDR3 region is CASSIDGIRLSGANVLTF. The CDR3 bases are TGTGCCAGTAGTATAGATGGGATCCGCCTCTCTGGGGCCAACGTCCTGACTTTC.

The chain combines TRBV5-8 with TRBJ1-2, with 10 bases aligning to TRBD1. This CDR3 has 14 residues. Losses at the gene ends were 4 bases for V and 4 bases for J; bases not matched to a gene: 4. In germline, CDR1 is SGHTS, CDR2 YDEGEE. The CDR3 loop is CASSRDRGGYGYTF. Here the CDR3 DNA reads TGTGCCAGCAGCAGGGACAGGGGAGGCTATGGCTACACCTTC.

The rearrangement joins TRBV19 to TRBJ1-5; 7 bases match TRBD1. Trimming took 3 bases from V and 4 from J; bases not matched to a gene: 9. Germline-derived CDR1 and CDR2 are LNHDA and SQIVND (reference sequence). This CDR3 is 16 amino acids long. CDR3 nucleotides: TGTGCCAGTAGTATTGGTTGGGGGGACAGAAATCAGCCCCAGCATTTT. Protein sequence: CASSIGWGDRNQPQHF.

This chain joins TRBV7-8 and TRBJ2-7; 7 positions agree with TRBD1. Germline loops: CDR1 SGHVS, CDR2 FQNEAQ. The CDR3 is made up of 16 amino acids. The V and J ends lost 4 bases and 0 bases, in that order; junction bases with no gene match: 9. CDR3 loop: CASSWGPGQSSYEQYF. As DNA, the CDR3 is TGTGCCAGCAGCTGGGGACCGGGACAGAGCTCCTACGAGCAGTACTTC.

The chain is built from TRBV7-8 and TRBJ2-5, with 10 bases that match TRBD2. Trimming removed 4 bases from V and 5 bases from J; junction bases left unmatched: 10. Per the germline V gene, CDR1 is SGHVS and CDR2 is FQNEAQ. CDR3 length: 16 residues. In DNA form, the CDR3 reads TGTGCCAGCAGCTCAGTAGCGGGAGGATATTTGGAGACCCAGTACTTC. This gives the protein CASSSVAGGYLETQYF.